In this sample, the clone carrying this TCR beta chain turned up many times. Its matching antigen is unknown. Trimming took 6 bases from V and 0 from J; bases not matched to a gene: 16. This CDR3 region has 18 residues. The V gene's germline CDR1 is MNHEY and CDR2 SVGEGT. The library was built from about 370 ng RNA with molecular barcoded adaptors for alpha/delta and beta/gamma chains. TCRdb re-called the reads with MiXCR, one entry per CDR3 protein. The table includes roughly 60,000 distinct CDR3 sequences, less than 25% detected once. The sample comes from a study of read filtering for tumor transcriptome and immune sequencing. The overall study: By R-ISS, stages I, II and III held about 8, 15 and 7 patients. IR-seq gave about 3.5 to 10.27 million TCR reads per sample; RNA-seq gave 85 to 1273. General study findings and limits: The CD138-negative fraction was mixed bone marrow immune cells, not pure T cells.

This TCR came from a donor over 35 with multiple myeloma. The sequencing input was a population of CD138-negative cells sorted from bone marrow. The chain is built from TRBV6-2 or TRBV6-3 and TRBJ2-5; 7 bases line up with TRBD1. The CDR3 DNA reads as TGTGCCAGCAGCCGAACGGGACAGATTCTGCGGTACCAAGAGACCCAGTACTTC. Its protein product is CASSRTGQILRYQETQYF.